This TCR beta chain was identified in a study of blood T cell repertoires in COVID-19. Overall study: Donors in the United States, Italy and Spain gave samples during acute or convalescent COVID-19.

In the authors' workflow: Amplification from reference gene primers served as the basis for estimated nucleated cell counts. TCRdb's copy holds only in-frame clones and misses some; the assay was immunoSEQ multiplex PCR. V, J and clone size were drawn from that table, and D and trimming were deduced from the DNA. The sample lists 150,000 to 200,000 clones, roughly 86% occurring once. This clone was observed a few times. The V gene's germline CDR1 is SGHAT and CDR2 FQNNGV. This CDR3 spans 15 amino acids. J gave up 6 bases and V 2 bases, and 6 bases lay outside the gene matches. The TCR comes from an elderly woman in a cohort sampled during active or convalescent COVID-19. The chain couples TRBV11-2 to TRBJ2-1, with 8 bases fitting TRBD1. The source material was peripheral blood. The CDR3 coding sequence is TGTGCCAGCAGCTTAACAGGGGGAAGGGGCAATGAGCAGTTCTTC. Its translation is CASSLTGGRGNEQFF.